This TCR beta chain was recorded in a study of T cell responses to AZD1222 COVID-19 vaccine (dated by TCRdb to about 2021). In the study overall: AZD1222 recipients with second doses at about 4 weeks or about 12 weeks were pooled, because spike-specific TCR depth and breadth did not differ between schedules. TCR sequencing covered 230 or so trial participants: approximately 200 given two doses of AZD1222 and 26 given two doses of MenACWY control vaccine. Enrollment into the trials was organized by age into subgroups of 18-55, 56-69 and 70-plus years, and those subgroups contained roughly 140, 27 and 60 TCR-sequenced participants, respectively. Broad study findings and their caveats: Because no day 14 peak-response samples were available, the repertoires could be characterized only after the peak T cell response. Epitopes outside the regions mutated in the B.1.351 and B.1.1.7 variants were reportedly recognized by nearly half of the unique spike-specific TCRs. Only 5 to 7 AZD1222 recipients were SARS-CoV-2 seropositive at baseline, limiting conclusions about previously exposed vaccinees. After two AZD1222 doses, spike-specific TCR breadth and depth were significantly higher than at day 0 and than in MenACWY recipients. Participants were mostly white British, with more females than males. The authors suggested clonal diversity may have been underestimated. In the small 56-69-year group, the increase in depth fell short of significance, most likely because of low power. The whole spike protein was spanned by vaccine-associated CD4 TCRs, and dominant responses were seen in regions 160-218 and 743-854.

Taken with the paper, the label for time point translates to: baseline before first vaccination. Vaccinee samples came from UK trials COV001 and COV002, including a single-blind randomized controlled phase 2/3 trial of AZD1222 (ChAdOx1 nCoV-19) in healthy adults. Trial participant PBMC samples were collected at day 0 and day 28 after the second dose for TCRbeta chain sequencing. The CDR3 regions of human TCRbeta chains were analyzed by immunosequencing. Under the source paper's analysis protocol: Repertoire TCRs were matched against a reference library of SARS-CoV-2-specific TCRs generated with the MIRA antigen-specificity platform. Breadth meant the fraction of unique TCRs that were SARS-CoV-2-associated, whereas depth meant the fraction of total T cells that were SARS-CoV-2-associated. Using the MIRA data, each spike-specific TCR was mapped to the spike region that the TCR reacts to and placed in a CD4 or CD8 class. Log10-transformed breadth and depth values were compared by one-way ANOVA with Sidak's multiple comparisons tests. TCRdb limited this immuneACCESS table to in-frame rearrangements with V and J called. A share of clones is missing; checked studies link under half to unresolved V genes, and the rest is unexplained. V, J and clone size were drawn from that table, and D and trimming were deduced from the DNA. The sample contains roughly 120,000 clones, roughly nine tenths of them found a single time. 2% to 3% of the sample is taken by the ten largest.

Via the germline V gene, CDR1 is SQVTM and CDR2 ANQGSEA. Germline trimming amounts to 6 bases on V and 8 bases on J, with 12 as the count of junction bases outside the gene matches. The CDR3 holds 13 amino acids from the cysteine to the phenylalanine. The only DNA kept is the CDR3, 39 bases in frame from the first base. In its sample, this clone was seen a few times. Its antigen has not been determined. No much larger clone is present one base from it, and per-base qualities are unavailable. The specimen comprised peripheral blood, sampled on day 0 of AZD1222 vaccination. This clonotype was sampled from an adult in good health. This receptor chain uses TRBV29-1 and TRBJ1-2; TRBD1 matches 7 bases in the middle. The DNA sequence is as follows: TGCAGCGTGACAGGGCCCCCATTGGGGGGCTACACCTTC. Translated, it gives CSVTGPPLGGYTF.